This TCR beta chain was sequenced for a study of PD-L1 blockade in urothelial cancer. About the research overall: The study started patients on atezolizumab around 2014, giving 1,200 mg intravenously every 3 weeks. At 3 weeks (second dose) and 6 weeks after starting treatment, blood was analyzed.

The authors spiked synthetic TCR analog templates into each PCR. Assay used: immunoSEQ multiplex PCR; TCRdb lists only in-frame clones, some missing. This repertoire shows fewer than 60,000 clones, approximately 79% found once; its top ten account for 3% to 4%. The germline V gene has CDR1 SQVTM and CDR2 ANQGSEA. V was clipped by 6 bases and J by 3 bases; unmatched bases: 7. The CDR3 is 13 amino acids. Time point reported: pretreatment peripheral blood. General study results and limits: Where pretreatment blood TCR clonality fell below the median, better survival was predicted.

In regard to this clone: Its specificity is not known.

The chain carries TRBV29-1 and TRBJ2-7; 8 nucleotides align to TRBD1. The TCR was taken from a man between 70 and 80 years old with urothelial cancer. Here the sequenced sample was PBMCs, taken around atezolizumab (anti-PD-L1) treatment. DNA of the CDR3: TGCAGCGTCTTATACAGGGGGAACTACGAGCAGTACTTC. This encodes CSVLYRGNYEQYF.